The 25 T cell receptor beta chains listed next were all sequenced from one sample in a study of Ad26.COV2.S vaccination and SARS-CoV-2 variants. As to treatment: around 19 received Ad26.COV2.S at low or high dose, single or two shots; 5 received placebo; per-sample allocation not given. At day 63 after the first vaccine or placebo injection, samples were drawn. The method was immunoSEQ multiplex PCR; TCRdb's version includes in-frame clones alone and lacks a portion of them. The table has about 350,000 clones, 80% to 90% seen once. The sequencing here drew on peripheral blood, taken in a trial of Ad26.COV2.S vaccine versus placebo. These receptor sequences come from a person aged 18-65 years who received the Ad26.COV2.S COVID-19 vaccine or a placebo.

This clone was counted only a few times. This chain links TRBV5-1 with TRBJ1-2, with D uncertain. V shed 0 bases and J shed 4 bases, with 4 bases lying between them. Germline CDR1 reads SGHRS; CDR2 reads YFSETQ. The CDR3 contains 12 residues. CDR3 in DNA: TGCGCCAGCAGCTTGGAAGGCTATGGCTACACCTTC. Its translation: CASSLEGYGYTF.

The chain employs TRBV6-2 or TRBV6-3 and TRBJ2-7; 10 positions match TRBD2. Per the germline V gene, CDR1 is MNHEY and CDR2 is SVGEGT. With 6 bases clipped from V and 4 bases from J, the junction kept 6 bases outside the gene matches. The CDR3 is 14 residues long. CDR3 residues: CASSQAGGEYEQYF. CDR3 bases: TGTGCCAGCAGCCAAGCGGGGGGGGAATACGAGCAGTACTTC.

The chain carries TRBV5-1 and TRBJ1-1; D is unresolved. Germline loops: CDR1 SGHRS, CDR2 YFSETQ. Trimming left V 5 bases short and J 5 bases short, with 10 bases between. This CDR3 has 12 amino acids. The CDR3 region is CASSPDGTEAFF. For the CDR3, the DNA is TGCGCCAGCAGTCCTGACGGGACTGAAGCTTTCTTT.

The chain links TRBV12-3 or TRBV12-4 to TRBJ1-4; no clear D gene. Trimming shortened V by 7 bases and J by 2 bases, and 8 bases separated the two germline ends. The CDR3 length is 13 residues. The CDR3 DNA is TGTGCCAGCAAACAACGGACTAATGAAAAACTGTTTTTT. Its translation is CASKQRTNEKLFF.

This clone was seen only a few times. The rearrangement joins TRBV27 to TRBJ2-7; D gene ambiguous. CDR1 and CDR2 (germline): MNHEY, SMNVEV (reference sequence). The CDR3 sequence is 14 residues long. Trimming took 5 bases from V and 5 from J, leaving 16 bases between them. The CDR3 is CASSLILSSHEQYF. The CDR3 nucleotides are TGTGCCAGCAGTCTTATTCTTTCATCCCACGAGCAGTACTTC.

This clone has just one count. The chain couples TRBV3-1 (or the pseudogene TRBV3-2) to TRBJ2-5; 12 nucleotides match TRBD2. With V trimmed by 1 base and J by 9 bases, 6 bases remained unmatched. Germline lookup yields CDR1 LGHDT and CDR2 YNNKEL (reference sequence). This CDR3 is built from 15 residues. The CDR3 here is CASSQGATSGRAQYF. The CDR3 bases are TGTGCCAGCAGCCAAGGAGCGACTAGCGGGAGAGCCCAGTACTTC.

This chain connects TRBV10-2 to TRBJ2-2; D is perhaps TRBD1 (5 bases). Germline CDR1 reads WSHSY; CDR2 reads SAAADI. Trimming took off 5 bases at V and 4 bases at J, with 11 bases between the two ends. This CDR3 contains 14 residues. In nucleotides, the CDR3 is TGCGCCAGCAGTATTCAGGGAAGCACCGGGGAGCTGTTTTTT. Amino acids: CASSIQGSTGELFF.

The chain combines TRBV10-1 with TRBJ2-1, with 9 bases that match TRBD1. Germline V gene lookup returns CDR1 WNHNN and CDR2 SYGVQD (reference sequence). V lost 4 bases and J lost 1; bases outside the gene matches: 8. CDR3 length: 17 amino acids. For the CDR3, the DNA is TGCGCCAGCAGTGGCCGAAGTGGACAGGGGTCCTACAATGAGCAGTTCTTC. Translation gives CASSGRSGQGSYNEQFF.

The J gene is TRBJ2-3, the V gene TRBV5-1, with 7 bases matching TRBD1. This CDR3 contains 15 residues. Germline V gene sequence: CDR1 SGHRS, CDR2 YFSETQ. Trimming at V came to 4 bases and at J to 2 bases, leaving 7 bases not matched to a gene. In DNA, the CDR3 is TGCGCCAGCAGCCGGGGACAGCAAGACACAGATACGCAGTATTTT. Protein sequence: CASSRGQQDTDTQYF.

The chain couples TRBV23-1 to TRBJ1-1, with 8 bases that match TRBD1. TRBV23-1 is an ORF for which the function is uncertain. V lost 3 bases, J lost 1 base, and 10 bases stayed unmatched. The CDR3 is made up of 17 amino acids. The CDR3 DNA reads as TGCGCCAGCAGTCACCACCGGGACAGGAGGGAGAACACTGAAGCTTTCTTT. As protein: CASSHHRDRRENTEAFF.

This clone has a single count. This chain connects TRBV6-6 to TRBJ1-5; D unclear. The CDR3 length is 16 residues. Germline assignment: CDR1 MNHNY and CDR2 SVGAGI (reference sequence). V shed 0 bases and J shed 2 bases, with 11 bases lying between them. The CDR3 loop reads CASSYSSKGGNQPQHF. Here the CDR3 DNA reads TGTGCCAGCAGTTACTCGAGTAAGGGTGGCAATCAGCCCCAGCATTTT.

V is TRBV18 and J is TRBJ1-1; perhaps TRBD1 as D (6 bases). Germline values: CDR1 KGHSH, CDR2 LQKENI. This CDR3 has 16 amino acids. Between the trimmed V and J ends, which lost 3 bases and 0 bases, there was a span of 14 bases. CDR3 sequence (DNA): TGTGCCAGCTCACCCCCGGGGGGCGGTATGAACACTGAAGCTTTCTTT. This sequence encodes CASSPPGGGMNTEAFF.

The genes are TRBV5-8 and TRBJ1-4, with 9 bases aligning to TRBD1. This CDR3 spans 17 amino acids. J lost 2 bases, V lost 0 bases, and 5 bases had no gene match. Germline V lookup: CDR1 SGHTS, CDR2 YDEGEE. The CDR3 reads CASSLGSGTGTNEKLFF. In DNA form, the CDR3 reads TGTGCCAGCAGCTTGGGTTCCGGGACAGGGACTAATGAAAAACTGTTTTTT. The full variable domain, completed using reference TRBV5-8 and TRBJ1-4, is EAGVTQSPTHLIKTRGQQATLRCSPISGHTSVYWYQQALGLGLQFLLWYDEGEERNRGNFPPRFSGRQFPNYSSELNVNALELEDSALYLCASSLGSGTGTNEKLFFGSGTQLSVL.

The rearrangement uses TRBV18 and TRBJ2-5; 11 bases match TRBD2. Trimming cost V 6 bases and J 4 bases; bases outside gene matches: 4. Germline assignment: CDR1 KGHSH and CDR2 LQKENI. This CDR3 spans 14 amino acids. The CDR3 DNA reads as TGTGCCAGCTCCGGGACTAGCGGAAGAGAGACCCAGTACTTC. Its protein product is CASSGTSGRETQYF. Filled out from reference TRBV18 and TRBJ2-5, the complete variable domain reads NAGVMQNPRHLVRRRGQEARLRCSPMKGHSHVYWYRQLPEEGLKFMVYLQKENIIDESGMPKERFSAEFPKEGPSILRIQQVVRGDSAAYFCASSGTSGRETQYFGPGTRLLVL.

V and J are TRBV7-2 and TRBJ2-7; 7 positions agree with TRBD2. The CDR3 is made up of 14 amino acids. Trimming took 5 bases from V and 3 from J; bases not matched to a gene: 7. Looked up from germline, CDR1 is SGHTA and CDR2 is FQGNSA. The CDR3 DNA sequence: TGTGCCAGCAGCCCGGGGGACTATGGCTACGAGCAGTACTTC. It is translated as CASSPGDYGYEQYF.

V gene TRBV20-1 combines with J gene TRBJ1-6; the D gene is possibly TRBD1 (5 bases). This CDR3 contains 14 residues. Germline V gives CDR1 DFQATT, CDR2 SNEGSKA (reference sequence). V was shortened by 3 bases and J by 10 bases, with 16 bases between the two germline ends. The CDR3 spells CSASKQIWGSPLHF. In DNA form, the CDR3 reads TGCAGTGCTAGTAAACAGATCTGGGGGTCACCCCTCCACTTT.

The CDR3 DNA reads TGTGCCAGCAGCCTAGGCGGCAGGTGGGAGCAGTACTTC. It specifies CASSLGGRWEQYF. The rearrangement joins TRBV5-6 to TRBJ2-7, with D unresolved. V lost 4 bases to trimming and J lost 7 bases, with 15 bases between them. The length of the CDR3 is 13 residues. CDR1 SGHDT and CDR2 YYEEEE come from the germline V gene.

The chain is built from TRBV9 and TRBJ1-3; no clear D. The CDR3 runs to 15 residues. Germline loops: CDR1 SGDLS, CDR2 YYNGEE. V was cut by 0 bases and J by 0 bases, with 7 bases left in between. The CDR3, as DNA: TGTGCCAGCAGCGTAGATCTGATCTCTGGAAACACCATATATTTT. Protein sequence: CASSVDLISGNTIYF.

The J gene is TRBJ2-1, the V gene TRBV5-5; unclear D gene. In germline, CDR1 is SGHKS, CDR2 YYEKEE (reference sequence). The CDR3 covers 14 residues. V was pared by 4 bases and J by 7 bases, with 15 bases between. The CDR3 loop is CASSPEEGRNEQFF. In DNA, the CDR3 is TGTGCCAGCAGCCCAGAGGAAGGAAGGAATGAGCAGTTCTTC.

The V gene is TRBV6-4, the J gene TRBJ1-1; D is unresolved. This CDR3 is built from 13 residues. V lost 9 bases, J lost 2 bases, and 13 bases lay in between. In germline, CDR1 is MRHNA, CDR2 SNTAGT. The CDR3 loop reads CASATGVNTEAFF. The CDR3 DNA reads as TGTGCCAGTGCTACCGGGGTTAACACTGAAGCTTTCTTT.

This clone turned up a few times. The V gene is TRBV29-1, the J gene TRBJ1-1; D not certain. V was clipped by 5 bases and J by 2 bases, with 15 bases between them. This CDR3 comprises 14 residues. Germline V gene data show CDR1 as SQVTM and CDR2 as ANQGSEA. The CDR3 reads CSVSGEQRNTEAFF. The DNA for the CDR3 is TGCAGCGTTTCTGGCGAACAGAGAAACACTGAAGCTTTCTTT.

This clone was picked up one time. This chain connects TRBV4-2 to TRBJ2-3; D might be TRBD2 (6 bases). CDR1 and CDR2 from the germline V gene are LGHNA and YNFKEQ. The V end was cut by 1 base, the J end by 1 base, with 12 bases between. The CDR3 is made up of 16 amino acids. Here the CDR3 DNA reads TGTGCCAGCAGCCAAGGTTTAGCGGCACGCACAGATACGCAGTATTTT. Protein sequence: CASSQGLAARTDTQYF.

J is TRBJ1-1 and V is TRBV5-1, with 7 bases fitting TRBD1. Germline CDR1 SGHRS, CDR2 YFSETQ. After removal of 0 bases from V and 1 base from J, the junction contained 15 bases not matched to a gene. The CDR3 contains 19 residues. CDR3 coding DNA: TGCGCCAGCAGCTTGGTTACAGGGGCAATCAACGGGGGGAACACTGAAGCTTTCTTT. This sequence encodes CASSLVTGAINGGNTEAFF.

The chain is built from TRBV19 and TRBJ2-3; 10 bases align to TRBD2. This CDR3 contains 15 residues. Germline values: CDR1 LNHDA, CDR2 SQIVND (reference sequence). V was clipped by 5 bases and J by 6 bases; unmatched bases: 8. The CDR3 bases are TGTGCCAGTAGTTTCCTTGGGACTAGCGCGGATACGCAGTATTTT. This codes for CASSFLGTSADTQYF.

This clone was seen only a few times. The CDR3 DNA is TGTGCCAGCAGCGTAGAGGGGGTTAGGACCGGGGAGCTGTTTTTT. Amino acid sequence: CASSVEGVRTGELFF. This chain links TRBV9 with TRBJ2-2; the D gene is possibly TRBD1 (6 bases). The CDR3 runs to 15 residues. Germline CDR1 reads SGDLS; CDR2 reads YYNGEE. With 0 bases removed from V and 5 bases from J, the gap between germline ends came to 11 bases.